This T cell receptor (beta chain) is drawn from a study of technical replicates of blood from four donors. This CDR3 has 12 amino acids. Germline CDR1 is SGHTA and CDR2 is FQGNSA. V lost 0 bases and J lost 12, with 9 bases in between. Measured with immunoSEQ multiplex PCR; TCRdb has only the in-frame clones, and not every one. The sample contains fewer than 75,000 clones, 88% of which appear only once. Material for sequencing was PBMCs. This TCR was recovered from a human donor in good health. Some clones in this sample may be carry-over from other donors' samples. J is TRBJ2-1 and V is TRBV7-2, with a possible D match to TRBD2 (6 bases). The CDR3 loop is CASSLAGRGQFF. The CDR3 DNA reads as TGTGCCAGCAGCTTAGCCGGGAGAGGGCAGTTCTTC.